This T cell receptor (beta chain) was profiled in a study of radiotherapy plus CTLA-4 blockade in lung cancer. The CDR3 is 17 residues long. V was trimmed by 5 bases and J by 4 bases, leaving 20 bases between them. Germline V gene sequence: CDR1 SGHNT, CDR2 YENEEA. Only in-frame clones appear in the TCRdb table, and some are missing; sequencing was by immunoSEQ multiplex PCR. The repertoire consists of 85,000 to 90,000 clones, with more than 75% occurring once and the leading ten covering roughly 17%. Comment on this clone: Its antigen is not known.

Regarding the study as a whole: Following radiotherapy plus ipilimumab, tumor-derived TCR clones expanded in the blood. In blood, early T cell clone dynamics reportedly predicted response best, together with interferon-beta.

This TCR derives from a human donor with non-small cell lung cancer that progressed on radiotherapy plus ipilimumab. Material: peripheral blood, obtained from a patient treated with radiotherapy plus ipilimumab. V usage is TRBV11-3 and J usage is TRBJ2-2, with D perhaps matching TRBD1 or TRBD2 (7 bases each). CDR3: CASSGPSGGVGTGELFF. The CDR3 region has the DNA TGTGCCAGCAGCGGACCGTCAGGGGGGGTTGGCACCGGGGAGCTGTTTTTT.